Included here is one T cell receptor beta chain sequence, with context. This sample is drawn from a study of T cell responses to AZD1222 COVID-19 vaccine. Overall study: Pooled in the analysis were second doses at about 4 or about 12 weeks.

V lost 5 bases to trimming and J lost 5 bases; unmatched junction nucleotides: 5. The CDR3 is 15 residues long. CDR1 and CDR2 from the germline V gene are LNHDA and SQIVND (reference sequence). Produced via immunoSEQ multiplex PCR; TCRdb's table is partial and in-frame only. The data contain nearly 110,000 clones, approximately 89% of them seen just once; the ten biggest clones take up approximately 22%. The receptor was isolated from an adult in good health. The source material was peripheral blood, sampled on day 0 of AZD1222 vaccination. The chain carries TRBV19 and TRBJ1-6; 8 bases fit TRBD1. The CDR3 sequence is CASSSVDRDNSPLHF. The DNA for the CDR3 is TGTGCCAGTAGTTCAGTGGACAGGGATAATTCACCCCTCCACTTT.